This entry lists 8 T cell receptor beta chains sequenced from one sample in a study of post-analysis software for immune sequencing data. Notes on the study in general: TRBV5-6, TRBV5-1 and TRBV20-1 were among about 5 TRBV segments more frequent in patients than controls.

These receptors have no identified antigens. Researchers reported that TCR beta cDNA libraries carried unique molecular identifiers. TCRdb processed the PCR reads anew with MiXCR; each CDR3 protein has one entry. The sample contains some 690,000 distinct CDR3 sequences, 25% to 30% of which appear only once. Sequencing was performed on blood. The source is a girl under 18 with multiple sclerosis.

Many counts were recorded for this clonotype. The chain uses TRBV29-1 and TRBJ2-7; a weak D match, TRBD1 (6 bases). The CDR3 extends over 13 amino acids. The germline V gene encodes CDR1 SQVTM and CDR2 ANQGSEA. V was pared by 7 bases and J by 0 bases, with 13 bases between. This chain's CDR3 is CSADDRNSYEQYF. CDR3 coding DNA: TGCAGCGCGGACGACAGGAACTCCTACGAGCAGTACTTC.

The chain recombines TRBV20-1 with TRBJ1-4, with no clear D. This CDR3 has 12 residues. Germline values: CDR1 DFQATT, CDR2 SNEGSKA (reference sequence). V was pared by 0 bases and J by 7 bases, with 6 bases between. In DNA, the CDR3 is TGCAGTGCTAGAGATCTTTTTGAAAAACTGTTTTTT. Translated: CSARDLFEKLFF.

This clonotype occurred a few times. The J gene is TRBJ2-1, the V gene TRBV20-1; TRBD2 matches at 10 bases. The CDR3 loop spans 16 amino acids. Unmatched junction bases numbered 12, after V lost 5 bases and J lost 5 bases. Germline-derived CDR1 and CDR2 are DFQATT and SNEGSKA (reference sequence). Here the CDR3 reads CSAEPSGGALDNEQFF. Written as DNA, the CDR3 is TGCAGTGCTGAACCTAGCGGGGGAGCCCTTGACAATGAGCAGTTCTTC.

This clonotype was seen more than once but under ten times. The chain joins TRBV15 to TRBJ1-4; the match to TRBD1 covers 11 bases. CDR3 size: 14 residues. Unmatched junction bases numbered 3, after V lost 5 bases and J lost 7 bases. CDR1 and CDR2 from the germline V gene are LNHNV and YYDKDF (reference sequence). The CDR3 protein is CATSPGTGGEKLFF. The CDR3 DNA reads TGTGCCACCAGCCCAGGGACAGGGGGTGAAAAACTGTTTTTT.

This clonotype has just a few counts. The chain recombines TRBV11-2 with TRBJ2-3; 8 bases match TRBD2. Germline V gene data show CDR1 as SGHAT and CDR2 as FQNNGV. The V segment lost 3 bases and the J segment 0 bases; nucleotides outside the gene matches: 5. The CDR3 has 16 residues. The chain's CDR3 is CASSFRLARSTDTQYF. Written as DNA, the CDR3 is TGTGCCAGCAGCTTCCGACTAGCGCGGAGCACAGATACGCAGTATTTT.

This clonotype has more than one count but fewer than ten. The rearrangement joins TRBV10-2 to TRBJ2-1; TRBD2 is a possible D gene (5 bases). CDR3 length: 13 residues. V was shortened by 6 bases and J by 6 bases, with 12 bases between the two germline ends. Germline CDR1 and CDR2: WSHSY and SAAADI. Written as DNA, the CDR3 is TGCGCCAGCAGGGCTCTAGCCCTCAATGAGCAGTTCTTC. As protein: CASRALALNEQFF.

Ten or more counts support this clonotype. In DNA form, the CDR3 reads TGTGCCAGCAGCTTAGGTTCGTACGGATCCTACGAGCAGTACTTC. The encoded protein is CASSLGSYGSYEQYF. V and J are TRBV7-2 and TRBJ2-7; D unresolved. V lost 1 base and J 1 base, leaving 11 bases between the germline ends. Germline CDR1 is SGHTA and CDR2 is FQGNSA. The CDR3 covers 15 residues. Full variable domain (remainder filled in from reference TRBV7-2 and TRBJ2-7): GAGVSQSPSNKVTEKGKDVELRCDPISGHTALYWYRQSLGQGLEFLIYFQGNSAPDKSGLPSDRFSAERTGGSVSTLTIQRTQQEDSAVYLCASSLGSYGSYEQYFGPGTRLTVT.

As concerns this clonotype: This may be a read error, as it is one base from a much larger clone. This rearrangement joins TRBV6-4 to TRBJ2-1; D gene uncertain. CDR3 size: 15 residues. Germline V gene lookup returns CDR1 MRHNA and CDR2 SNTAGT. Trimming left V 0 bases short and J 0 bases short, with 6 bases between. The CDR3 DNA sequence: TGTGCCAGCAGTGACTCTAGCAGCTCCTACAATGAGCAGTTCTTC. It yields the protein CASSDSSSSYNEQFF.